The 29 T cell receptor beta chains below were found in one sample sequenced in a study of CD8 T cells in ankylosing spondylitis. Findings and limits, study-wide: Blood of patients with ankylosing spondylitis appeared to be characterized by a TCR beta motif of about 8 highly homologous variants.

TCRdb reanalysed the 5' RACE reads using MiXCR and keeps one entry per CDR3 protein. Of around 450,000 distinct CDR3 sequences listed, roughly a quarter were seen once; the top ten hold roughly 1%. The antigens of these receptors remain unknown. Input material: blood, either unsorted or a sorted T cell fraction (not recorded which). The origin of the receptors is a male donor with ankylosing spondylitis.

The rearrangement links TRBV7-8 to TRBJ2-7; D not resolved. Trimming shortened V by 5 bases and J by 2 bases, and 16 bases separated the two germline ends. The CDR3 spans 15 residues. Germline values: CDR1 SGHVS, CDR2 FQNEAQ. The CDR3 coding sequence is TGTGCCAGCAGCACCAGATCGACTTTCCCCTACGAGCAGTACTTC. Protein product: CASSTRSTFPYEQYF.

This clonotype was detected only a few times. V is TRBV20-1 and J is TRBJ1-2; TRBD1 matches at 8 bases. CDR1 DFQATT and CDR2 SNEGSKA come from the germline V gene (reference sequence). This CDR3 region has 13 residues. V lost 5 bases and J lost 4; bases outside the gene matches: 6. CDR3 nucleotide sequence: TGCAGTGCTGTTCGACAGGGGCTCTATGGCTACACCTTC. This encodes CSAVRQGLYGYTF.

This sequence joins TRBV20-1 and TRBJ1-1; 8 bases are shared with TRBD1. The germline V gene encodes CDR1 DFQATT and CDR2 SNEGSKA (reference sequence). V was pared by 6 bases and J by 1 base, with 7 bases of the junction left unmatched. The CDR3 runs 14 residues. CDR3 sequence (DNA): TGCAGTGCGACAACAGACAGGGGGAACACTGAAGCTTTCTTT. Amino acids: CSATTDRGNTEAFF.

A few counts support this clonotype. V is TRBV7-9 and J is TRBJ2-5; D is perhaps TRBD2 (6 bases). This CDR3 region has 14 residues. Germline CDR1 reads SEHNR; CDR2 reads FQNEAQ (reference sequence). Deletions cut 8 bases from V and 7 bases from J, with 20 bases between. CDR3 sequence: CASAVGGLGGTQYF. The DNA for the CDR3 is TGTGCCAGCGCCGTAGGAGGTTTGGGAGGGACCCAGTACTTC.

This chain's CDR3 is CASSSLLNTEAFF. CDR3 DNA sequence: TGTGCCAGCAGCTCGTTATTAAACACTGAAGCTTTCTTT. The rearrangement joins TRBV11-3 to TRBJ1-1, with D hard to call. Trimming removed 4 bases at V and 2 bases at J, with 8 bases between. The CDR3 sequence is 13 residues long. Per germline, CDR1 SGHNT and CDR2 YENEEA. The complete variable domain, with remaining parts taken from reference TRBV11-3 and TRBJ1-1, reads EAGVVQSPRYKIIEKKQPVAFWCNPISGHNTLYWYLQNLGQGPELLIRYENEEAVDDSQLPKDRFSAERLKGVDSTLKIQPAELGDSAVYLCASSSLLNTEAFFGQGTRLTVV.

The gene calls are TRBV15 and TRBJ2-3, with TRBD1 matching 7 bases. The J segment lost 4 bases and the V segment lost 3 bases, leaving 4 bases of the junction unmatched. CDR1 and CDR2 from the germline V gene are LNHNV and YYDKDF (reference sequence). The CDR3 totals 14 residues. CDR3 residues: CATSSPTGADTQYF. As DNA, the CDR3 is TGTGCCACCAGCAGTCCCACAGGGGCAGATACGCAGTATTTT.

This clonotype was detected only a few times. The CDR3 DNA is TGTGCCAGCAGGCCACAGGGGAGCTCCTACAATGAGCAGTTCTTC. It yields the protein CASRPQGSSYNEQFF. V is TRBV12-3 or TRBV12-4 and J is TRBJ2-1; TRBD1 matches at 7 bases. This CDR3 comprises 15 residues. V shed 6 bases, J shed 0 bases, and the junction held 5 bases outside the gene matches.

The rearrangement links TRBV7-6 to TRBJ2-2, with D unclear. The germline V and J ends were trimmed by 7 bases and 6 bases, with 6 bases remaining between them. The V gene's germline CDR1 is SGHVS and CDR2 FNYEAQ. The CDR3 length is 11 residues. This CDR3 reads CASTGAGELFF. The CDR3 coding sequence is TGTGCCAGCACCGGTGCCGGGGAGCTGTTTTTT.

This clonotype appeared a few times. The chain uses TRBV20-1 and TRBJ1-5; 12 bases match TRBD1. The CDR3 covers 16 residues. Trimming removed 4 bases from V and 7 bases from J; junction bases left unmatched: 11. CDR1 is DFQATT and CDR2 is SNEGSKA in the germline V gene (reference sequence). Written as DNA, the CDR3 is TGCAGTGCTAACCCCGGGACAGGGGGCGCATACCAGCCCCAGCATTTT. This translates into CSANPGTGGAYQPQHF.

The chain links TRBV11-2 to TRBJ1-3; TRBD1 matches 7 bases. The CDR3 sequence is 15 residues long. J was trimmed by 0 bases and V by 4 bases; bases with no gene match: 3. CDR1 is SGHAT, CDR2 FQNNGV, per germline. CDR3 protein: CASSSDRDSGNTIYF. The CDR3, as DNA: TGTGCCAGCAGCTCCGACAGGGACTCTGGAAACACCATATATTTT.

The J gene is TRBJ2-5, the V gene TRBV5-1; D not certain. Germline V gene sequence: CDR1 SGHRS, CDR2 YFSETQ. The V end was cut by 4 bases, the J end by 4 bases, with 14 bases between. This CDR3 spans 14 amino acids. CDR3 nucleotide sequence: TGCGCCAGCAGCCCGCTTGGTGGGCGAGAGACCCAGTACTTC. Translation: CASSPLGGRETQYF.

This chain links TRBV6-4 with TRBJ2-1; no reliable D call. This CDR3 comprises 14 residues. V was trimmed by 7 bases and J by 2 bases, leaving 12 bases between them. CDR1 is MRHNA and CDR2 is SNTAGT in the germline V gene. The DNA for the CDR3 is TGTGCCAGCATTATCAAAGACCCCTACAATGAGCAGTTCTTC. It translates to CASIIKDPYNEQFF.

The rearrangement joins TRBV3-1 to TRBJ2-2; the D gene could be TRBD1 or TRBD2 (5 bases each). The germline V gene has CDR1 LGHDT and CDR2 YNNKEL (reference sequence). Between the trimmed V and J ends, which lost 5 bases and 4 bases, there was a span of 17 bases. This CDR3 is 16 amino acids long. The chain's CDR3 is CASSYEPGRSTGELFF. The CDR3 region has the DNA TGTGCCAGCAGCTACGAGCCGGGACGGTCCACCGGGGAGCTGTTTTTT. The complete variable domain, with remaining parts taken from reference TRBV3-1 and TRBJ2-2, reads DTAVSQTPKYLVTQMGNDKSIKCEQNLGHDTMYWYKQDSKKFLKIMFSYNNKELIINETVPNRFSPKSPDKAHLNLHINSLELGDSAVYFCASSYEPGRSTGELFFGEGSRLTVL.

This clonotype has only a few counts. The V gene is TRBV20-1, the J gene TRBJ2-2, with 10 nucleotides matching TRBD1. The CDR3 contains 16 residues. The trim removed 0 bases at V and 5 bases at J, leaving 6 bases unmatched. Germline values: CDR1 DFQATT, CDR2 SNEGSKA (reference sequence). The CDR3 DNA sequence: TGCAGTGCTAGAGATGGGGACAGGGGTTGGACCGGGGAGCTGTTTTTT. This gives the protein CSARDGDRGWTGELFF.

This clonotype was counted a few times. The CDR3 spells CSARASDRGNEQFF. The CDR3, as DNA: TGCAGTGCTAGAGCTAGCGATCGGGGGAATGAGCAGTTCTTC. This sequence joins TRBV20-1 and TRBJ2-1; D is possibly TRBD2 (6 bases). The CDR3 length is 14 residues. The germline V and J ends were trimmed by 1 base and 7 bases, with 14 bases remaining between them. CDR1 and CDR2 (germline): DFQATT, SNEGSKA (reference sequence).

V and J are TRBV30 and TRBJ2-3; D not certain. CDR3 size: 12 residues. Per germline, CDR1 GTSNPN and CDR2 SVGIG (reference sequence). The V and J ends lost 5 bases and 4 bases respectively, with 10 bases between them. CDR3 residues: CAWGFTADTQYF. As DNA, the CDR3 is TGTGCCTGGGGTTTCACAGCAGATACGCAGTATTTT.

The V gene is TRBV15, the J gene TRBJ2-3; D uncertain. V dropped 0 bases and J dropped 6 bases, with 13 bases sitting between them. Germline V CDR1 and CDR2: LNHNV, YYDKDF (reference sequence). The CDR3 loop spans 15 amino acids. The CDR3, as DNA: TGTGCCACCAGCAGAGATATGGGGTCCGGGGATACGCAGTATTTT. Translation gives CATSRDMGSGDTQYF.

This clonotype was counted between two and nine times. This sequence joins TRBV5-1 and TRBJ2-1, with TRBD2 matching over 12 bases. After removal of 7 bases from V and 9 bases from J, the junction contained 11 bases not matched to a gene. The length of the CDR3 is 15 residues. The germline gives CDR1 SGHRS, CDR2 YFSETQ. The CDR3 DNA is TGCGCCAGCTCTAGCGGGAGGGCCCGTAACGCTGAGCAGTTCTTC. Residues: CASSSGRARNAEQFF.

J is TRBJ2-1 and V is TRBV6-1; 7 bases map to TRBD1. This CDR3 is 18 amino acids long. Trimming at V came to 10 bases and at J to 4 bases, leaving 22 bases not matched to a gene. CDR1 is MNHNS and CDR2 is SASEGT in the germline V gene. Written as DNA, the CDR3 is TGTGCCATCAGGGAAGCTGGACAGGCCCGCCCAGGGTACAATGAGCAGTTCTTC. This gives the protein CAIREAGQARPGYNEQFF.

J is TRBJ1-4 and V is TRBV20-1, with D perhaps matching TRBD1 (5 bases). This CDR3 contains 15 residues. V was cut by 3 bases and J by 0 bases, with 11 bases left in between. Germline values: CDR1 DFQATT, CDR2 SNEGSKA (reference sequence). As DNA, the CDR3 is TGCAGTGCTAGGGGGACCCGGACAACTAATGAAAAACTGTTTTTT. Residues: CSARGTRTTNEKLFF.

This clonotype came up a few times. The chain has TRBV24-1 and TRBJ2-2; D remains unclear. CDR1 KGHDR and CDR2 SFDVKD come from the germline V gene. V was clipped by 0 bases and J by 1 base, with 8 bases between them. The CDR3 runs 16 residues. The CDR3 reads CATSDLQSGNTGELFF. CDR3 sequence (DNA): TGTGCCACCAGTGATTTGCAGTCCGGGAACACCGGGGAGCTGTTTTTT.

The chain is built from TRBV30 and TRBJ2-3, with a weak D call TRBD2 (5 bases). Trimming removed 4 bases at V and 1 base at J, with 12 bases between. The CDR3 runs 14 residues. Germline V gene sequence: CDR1 GTSNPN, CDR2 SVGIG (reference sequence). CDR3 residues: CAWTLHGGTDTQYF. DNA for the CDR3: TGTGCCTGGACCCTACACGGGGGCACAGATACGCAGTATTTT.

The chain has TRBV12-3 or TRBV12-4 and TRBJ2-2, with D perhaps given as TRBD1 or TRBD2 (6 bases each). The V end lost 5 bases, the J end lost 6 bases, and 16 bases lay between the germline ends. This CDR3 contains 15 residues. In DNA, the CDR3 is TGTGCCAGCAGTCTAAGAGTTGGGGGGCCCGGGGAGCTGTTTTTT. It specifies CASSLRVGGPGELFF.

The chain joins TRBV5-8 to TRBJ1-5; possible D gene TRBD1, 6 bases. From germline, CDR1 is SGHTS and CDR2 YDEGEE. The CDR3 consists of 13 residues. Trimming pared 7 bases from V and 6 bases from J, leaving 14 bases between. The chain's CDR3 is CASFFRGGQPQHF. The CDR3 nucleotides are TGTGCCAGCTTCTTCAGGGGAGGTCAGCCCCAGCATTTT.

This clonotype showed up just a few times. This chain uses TRBV29-1 with TRBJ2-7, with 11 nucleotides matching TRBD2. There are 14 residues in the CDR3. CDR1 and CDR2 (germline): SQVTM, ANQGSEA. J lost 3 bases, V lost 6 bases, and 7 bases had no gene match. CDR3 sequence reads: CSVLGLAGFYEQYF. The CDR3 nucleotides are TGCAGCGTCCTCGGACTAGCGGGTTTCTACGAGCAGTACTTC.

There are many counts of this clonotype. This chain uses TRBV12-3 or TRBV12-4 with TRBJ2-7; D is unclear. Deletions cut 3 bases from V and 5 bases from J, with 8 bases between. This CDR3 contains 12 residues. CDR3 loop: CASSFWGNEQYV. CDR3 coding DNA: TGTGCCAGCAGTTTTTGGGGAAACGAGCAGTACGTC.

A few counts support this clonotype. This rearrangement joins TRBV12-3 or TRBV12-4 to TRBJ1-2, with D maybe TRBD1 (5 bases). The CDR3 is 17 residues long. Between the trimmed V and J ends, which lost 0 bases and 0 bases, there was a span of 14 bases. The CDR3 protein is CASSLALGRIANYGYTF. CDR3 nucleotide sequence: TGTGCCAGCAGTTTAGCCCTGGGACGGATAGCTAACTATGGCTACACCTTC.

This clonotype was found a few times. The V and J genes are TRBV6-1 and TRBJ1-5; D call uncertain. Trimming removed 6 bases at V and 11 bases at J, with 20 bases between. Germline CDR1 reads MNHNS; CDR2 reads SASEGT. This CDR3 is built from 14 residues. The CDR3 loop is CASSVRLGRWSQHF. In DNA, the CDR3 is TGTGCCAGCAGCGTCAGGCTTGGGCGGTGGTCCCAGCATTTT.

V gene TRBV7-9 combines with J gene TRBJ2-1, with 10 positions matching TRBD2. Germline CDR1 is SEHNR and CDR2 is FQNEAQ (reference sequence). The V and J ends lost 5 bases and 4 bases, in that order; junction bases with no gene match: 8. The CDR3 is 16 residues long. The CDR3 DNA reads TGTGCCAGCAGCCCATCCGTACTAGCGGGGTACAATGAGCAGTTCTTC. Translating gives CASSPSVLAGYNEQFF.